Below, 5 T cell receptor beta chains from the same sample are listed, as sequenced in a study of regulatory T cells in long-lasting Graves disease. Arm-PCR of CDR3 regions and iRepertoire HTBI primers were used to build TCR beta libraries. TCRdb fed the multiplex PCR reads into MiXCR, producing one record per CDR3 protein. The sample lists around 480,000 distinct CDR3 sequences; roughly 16% were seen once. Documented time point: newly diagnosed GD, antithyroid drugs for less than 3 months. Preparation of the TCR library used RNA extracted from PBMCs. Another study also made use of these data, one on T cells in Graves' hyperthyroidism and ophthalmopathy.

The sequencing here drew on peripheral blood mononuclear cells (PBMCs), taken at new diagnosis, from a patient treated with antithyroid drugs. The source is a man aged 40-50 years with Graves disease.

Only a few counts were recorded for this clonotype. The chain uses TRBV12-3 or TRBV12-4 and TRBJ2-2, with TRBD2 as a possible D gene (6 bases). With 5 bases removed from V and 1 base from J, the gap between germline ends came to 8 bases. CDR3 size: 14 residues. For the CDR3, the DNA is TGTGCCAGCAGTAAGGGACTGAACACCGGGGAGCTGTTTTTT. It codes for CASSKGLNTGELFF.

The J gene is TRBJ2-1, the V gene TRBV19, with 7 bases that match TRBD2. The CDR3 loop spans 15 amino acids. Germline lookup yields CDR1 LNHDA and CDR2 SQIVND (reference sequence). With 5 bases clipped from V and 0 bases from J, the junction kept 4 bases outside the gene matches. CDR3 sequence reads: CASSPAGRSYNEQFF. In DNA, the CDR3 is TGTGCCAGTAGTCCAGCGGGACGCTCCTACAATGAGCAGTTCTTC. The full variable domain, in which reference TRBV19 and TRBJ2-1 provide the parts outside the CDR3, is DGGITQSPKYLFRKEGQNVTLSCEQNLNHDAMYWYRQDPGQGLRLIYYSQIVNDFQKGDIAEGYSVSREKKESFPLTVTSAQKNPTAFYLCASSPAGRSYNEQFFGPGTRLTVL.

This clonotype has at least ten counts. The rearrangement links TRBV7-9 to TRBJ2-3; no firm D call. The CDR3 contains 13 residues. Germline values: CDR1 SEHNR, CDR2 FQNEAQ (reference sequence). Trimming removed 6 bases from V and 1 base from J, with 8 bases in between. The CDR3 is CASRPGRTDTQYF. CDR3 in DNA: TGTGCCAGCAGGCCTGGACGCACAGATACGCAGTATTTT.

The sample holds many counts of this clonotype. The genes are TRBV5-1 and TRBJ2-1, with a tentative D call TRBD2 (5 bases). CDR3 size: 14 residues. V was cut by 0 bases and J by 9 bases, with 13 bases left in between. Germline V gene lookup returns CDR1 SGHRS and CDR2 YFSETQ. CDR3 sequence: CASSLVGVGGEQFF. The CDR3 region has the DNA TGCGCCAGCAGCTTGGTCGGGGTGGGCGGTGAGCAGTTCTTC.

This clonotype has only a few counts. V usage is TRBV2 and J usage is TRBJ2-2, with 8 bases that match TRBD2. The CDR3 is 18 amino acids. Germline V gives CDR1 SNHLY, CDR2 FYNNEI. Unmatched junction bases numbered 9, after V lost 3 bases and J lost 0 bases. The CDR3 region is CASSEKRESFANTGELFF. CDR3 DNA sequence: TGTGCCAGCAGTGAGAAGCGGGAGAGCTTCGCGAACACCGGGGAGCTGTTTTTT.